This is a list of T cell receptor beta chains from one sample in a study of shared clonotypes between healthy human individuals. The protocol was immunoSEQ multiplex PCR, while the TCRdb copy is restricted to in-frame clones and leaves out a portion. Of 2 million to 2.5 million clones listed, roughly 91% were seen once; the top ten hold more than 1.5%. The material sequenced was naive CD8+ T cells from PBMCs. All receptors derive from a young man in good health. Some clones in this sample may be carry-over from other donors' samples. The CDR3 runs from the conserved cysteine through the conserved F or W. A D gene is named only where the DNA matches it firmly. Expanded clones are given a class, and other clones once, few, many or no size at all.

D gene	V gene	J gene	clone size	CDR3 DNA	CDR3 protein
TRBD2	TRBV9	TRBJ2-1	once	TGTGCCAGCAGCGCCGGGACCGGGAGGGCAACGGAGCAGTTCTTC	CASSAGTGRATEQFF
.	TRBV6-1	TRBJ2-7	.	TGTGCCAGCAGTGAACCGCGCCCCCACGAGCAGTACTTC	CASSEPRPHEQYF
.	TRBV5-1	TRBJ2-3	.	TGCGCCAGCGGACCTCAAGGGACAGATACGCAGTATTTT	CASGPQGTDTQYF
TRBD2	TRBV19	TRBJ2-1	.	TGTGCCAGTTATAACGGGACTAGTTATTTCTTC	CASYNGTSYFF
TRBD1	TRBV30	TRBJ2-2	.	TGTGCCTGGGAAAGACAGGGCCGGGAGCTGTTTTTT	CAWERQGRELFF
.	TRBV4-2	TRBJ2-3	.	TGTGCCAGCAGCCAAGGCGGGATCAGCACAGATACGCAGTATTTT	CASSQGGISTDTQYF
TRBD2	TRBV4-1	TRBJ2-1	.	TGCGCCAGCAGCCCCCGGACTAGCGGCGATGAGCAGTTCTTC	CASSPRTSGDEQFF
.	TRBV29-1	TRBJ1-2	.	TGCAGCGTGTGGAACTATGGCTACACCTTC	CSVWNYGYTF
.	TRBV4-3	TRBJ1-3	.	TGCGCCAGCAGCCAAGCCGCCGGGGGAAACACCATATATTTT	CASSQAAGGNTIYF
.	TRBV27	TRBJ2-1	.	TGTGCCAGCAGTCGGAGGGGCACTAACAATGAGCAGTTCTTC	CASSRRGTNNEQFF
.	TRBV6-6	TRBJ2-5	.	TGTGCCAGCATGATGCGGGGTGCGGACGAGACCCAGTACTTC	CASMMRGADETQYF
.	TRBV5-5	TRBJ1-3	.	TGTGCCAGCAGCCCACAGGTCCTCGTTTTCGGAGGAAACACCATATATTTT	CASSPQVLVFGGNTIYF
.	TRBV6-4	TRBJ1-2	.	TGTGCCAGCAGCCACCGGGTTAACTATGGCTACACCTTC	CASSHRVNYGYTF
TRBD1	TRBV7-9	TRBJ1-5	.	TGTGCCAGCAGCTCCACCTCCGGGACAGGGAATCAGCCCCAGCATTTT	CASSSTSGTGNQPQHF
TRBD2	TRBV4-1	TRBJ2-7	.	TGCGCCAGCAGCCAAGAAAGGGCGGGAGCAGCCTACGAGCAGTACTTC	CASSQERAGAAYEQYF
TRBD1	TRBV5-1	TRBJ1-2	.	TGCGCCAGCAGCCCACGTCCGACAGGGGCCAACTATGGCTACACCTTC	CASSPRPTGANYGYTF
.	TRBV5-1	TRBJ2-1	.	TGCGCCAGCAGCTTTACTAGCAATGAGCAGTTCTTC	CASSFTSNEQFF
.	TRBV6-6	TRBJ2-5	.	TGTGCCAGCGGCTCTGTAGCAGTCCCGTACCAAGAGACCCAGTACTTC	CASGSVAVPYQETQYF
TRBD2	TRBV11-2	TRBJ2-7	.	TGTGCCAGCAGCTTAGATAATGCCATGACTAGCGGCCTCTCCTACGAGCAGTACTTC	CASSLDNAMTSGLSYEQYF
.	TRBV5-1	TRBJ1-1	.	TGCGCCAGCAGCGGATGGGGACGTACCAACACTGAAGCTTTCTTT	CASSGWGRTNTEAFF
.	TRBV5-4	TRBJ2-2	.	TGTGCCAGCAGCCCCCGGGGATCCGGGACACTGAACACCGGGGAGCTGTTTTTT	CASSPRGSGTLNTGELFF
.	TRBV4-1	TRBJ2-7	.	TGCGCCAGCAGCCACGGAACAGGGAGCGAGCAGTACTTC	CASSHGTGSEQYF
.	TRBV10-3	TRBJ1-2	.	TGTGCCATCAGTGAAGGGACGGCGTATGGCTACACCTTC	CAISEGTAYGYTF
.	TRBV27	TRBJ2-1	.	TGTGCCAGCAGTCCCGGACCACATTCCACCTACAATGAGCAGTTCTTC	CASSPGPHSTYNEQFF
TRBD1	TRBV28	TRBJ2-3	.	TGTGCCAGCAGAACCCGGGACAGGAGAAAAGATACGCAGTATTTT	CASRTRDRRKDTQYF
.	TRBV7-2	TRBJ1-2	.	TGTGCCAGCAGCTTAGCAACCTCTCCGGGCTATGGCTACACCTTC	CASSLATSPGYGYTF
TRBD1	TRBV7-9	TRBJ2-1	.	TGTGCCAGCAGCCCACGGGACAGGTTTATAGACAATGAGCAGTTCTTC	CASSPRDRFIDNEQFF
TRBD1	TRBV5-1	TRBJ2-1	.	TGCGCCAGCAGCTTGGGTCAGGGGGCGAACCCAGCACACGGTCAGCAGTTCTTC	CASSLGQGANPAHGQQFF
.	TRBV16	TRBJ2-7	.	TGTGCCAGCAGCCTAGGGCCAGGGTCACTGGTCGAGCAGTACTTC	CASSLGPGSLVEQYF
.	TRBV6-1	TRBJ2-4	.	TGTGCCAGCAGCCTAGGGAATTTCGTCTCACACTTC	CASSLGNFVSHF
.	TRBV28	TRBJ2-1	.	TGTGCCACCCCGCAGACCTACAATGAGCAGTTCTTC	CATPQTYNEQFF
.	TRBV28	TRBJ1-3	few	TGTGCCAGCAGTTTATGGCCAGGCTCTGGAAACACCATATATTTT	CASSLWPGSGNTIYF
TRBD1	TRBV29-1	TRBJ1-1	.	TGCAGCGTTCGTGGACAGGCCCTGGCTGACCCGAACACTGAAGCTTTCTTT	CSVRGQALADPNTEAFF
TRBD1	TRBV10-3	TRBJ2-5	.	TGTGCCATCAGTGATTCAGGGGGCGGAGAGACCCAGTACTTC	CAISDSGGGETQYF
.	TRBV9	TRBJ2-3	.	TGTGCCAGCAGCCCCGGTGGGAAAGATACGCAGTATTTT	CASSPGGKDTQYF
.	TRBV19	TRBJ1-2	.	TGTGCCAGTAGTATAGAAATGCGCCAGGGGAACGGCTACACCTTC	CASSIEMRQGNGYTF
.	TRBV4-3	TRBJ1-2	.	TGCGCCAGCAGCCAAGATTTGGACGGAGCTAACTATGGCTACACCTTC	CASSQDLDGANYGYTF
TRBD2	TRBV9	TRBJ2-3	.	TGTGCCAGCAGCGTAGCCGGGAGGCCGGATACGCAGTATTTT	CASSVAGRPDTQYF
.	TRBV27	TRBJ2-1	.	TGTGCCAGCACTGGGATAAGCTCCTACAATGAGCAGTTCTTC	CASTGISSYNEQFF
.	TRBV6-5	TRBJ2-2	.	TGTGCCAGCAGTTACTCGTTACAGGGTACCGGGGAGCTGTTTTTT	CASSYSLQGTGELFF
.	TRBV27	TRBJ2-5	.	TGTGCCAGCAGTCCCGGACAGCAAGAGACCCAGTACTTC	CASSPGQQETQYF
TRBD1	TRBV7-2	TRBJ2-7	.	TGTGCCAGCAGCACGACAGGGGGGAACGGGGAGCAGTACTTC	CASSTTGGNGEQYF
TRBD1	TRBV9	TRBJ1-4	.	TGTGCCAGCAGCGTTAAGGCCCCCGGCGGACAGGGCGCAACTAATGAAAAACTGTTTTTT	CASSVKAPGGQGATNEKLFF
TRBD2	TRBV7-9	TRBJ2-3	once	TGTGCCAGCAGAAGTGGCGGGAGTCGTCCGGATACGCAGTATTTT	CASRSGGSRPDTQYF